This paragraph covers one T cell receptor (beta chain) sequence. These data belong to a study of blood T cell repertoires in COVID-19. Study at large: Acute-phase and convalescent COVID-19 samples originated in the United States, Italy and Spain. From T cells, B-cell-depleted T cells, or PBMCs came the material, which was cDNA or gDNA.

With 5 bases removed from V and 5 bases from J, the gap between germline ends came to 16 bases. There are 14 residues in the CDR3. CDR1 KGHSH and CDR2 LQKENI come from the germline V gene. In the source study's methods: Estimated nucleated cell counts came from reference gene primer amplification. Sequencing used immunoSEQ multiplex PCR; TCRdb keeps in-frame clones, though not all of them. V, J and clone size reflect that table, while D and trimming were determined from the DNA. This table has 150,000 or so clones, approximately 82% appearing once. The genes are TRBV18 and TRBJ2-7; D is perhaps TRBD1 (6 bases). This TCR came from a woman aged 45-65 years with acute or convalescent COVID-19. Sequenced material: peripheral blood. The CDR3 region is CASSADSLSHEQYF. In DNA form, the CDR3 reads TGTGCCAGCTCAGCGGACAGTTTATCCCACGAGCAGTACTTC.